This T cell receptor (beta chain) derives from a study of early stage breast cancer tumors. Points from the study as a whole: Most shared enriched TCRB sequences were commonly generated ones.

To note about this clone: Its antigen is undetermined.

Measured with immunoSEQ multiplex PCR; TCRdb has only the in-frame clones, and not every one. The sample has over 40,000 clones, over 75% seen once; the top ten hold roughly 3.4%. The CDR3 runs to 14 residues. Germline trimming cut 4 bases from V and 10 bases from J; bases unmatched to any gene: 9. Per germline, CDR1 SGHNT and CDR2 YYREEE (reference sequence). The specimen sequenced was blood. The sequence was collected from a person aged 40 to 49 with breast cancer. J is TRBJ2-1 and V is TRBV5-4; TRBD2 matches 9 bases. The CDR3 sequence: CASSPSREGLEQFF. The CDR3 coding sequence is TGTGCCAGCAGCCCCTCGCGGGAGGGCCTCGAGCAGTTCTTC.